The 2 T cell receptor beta chains reported below all come from one sample, sequenced in a study of blood T cell repertoires in COVID-19. The method was immunoSEQ multiplex PCR; TCRdb's version includes in-frame clones alone and lacks a portion of them. The sample has about 120,000 clones; less than 85% are singletons. Sequencing was performed on peripheral blood. Source of these receptors: a man in his forties or fifties with acute or convalescent COVID-19.

The genes are TRBV9 and TRBJ2-3, with TRBD2 matching over 12 bases. The ends lost 4 bases at V and 1 base at J; junction bases unmatched: 4. Germline lookup yields CDR1 SGDLS and CDR2 YYNGEE. The CDR3 contains 16 residues. For the CDR3, the DNA is TGTGCCAGCAGCATACTAGCGGGGGGCGGCACAGATACGCAGTATTTT. It yields the protein CASSILAGGGTDTQYF.

This clone was counted a single time. The V call is TRBV4-1, the J call TRBJ1-5; a possible D gene is TRBD1 (5 bases). The CDR3 is 15 amino acids. V lost 0 bases to trimming and J lost 7 bases, with 13 bases between them. The germline gives CDR1 MGHRA, CDR2 YSYEKL. DNA of the CDR3: TGCGCCAGCAGCCAAGACCTAGGGGCAGGGCAGCCCCAGCATTTT. Amino acids: CASSQDLGAGQPQHF.